The present TCR beta chain was sequenced within a study of T cells after yellow fever vaccination. Template switching with 5'RACE generated the TCR cDNA and added a universal primer site and UMIs. One entry per CDR3 protein, called by TCRdb with MiXCR from the 5' RACE reads. The repertoire holds hundreds of thousands of distinct CDR3 sequences, with about 8.3% as singletons. CDR3 length: 14 residues. Germline V CDR1 and CDR2: DFQATT, SNEGSKA (reference sequence). Regarding this clonotype: The antigen is not known.

Findings of the study overall: The secondary response was weaker but peaked faster, day 5 versus 15. Reappearance after the booster was seen for most primary-vaccination clones, at more than 95% CD4 and roughly 90% CD8. Of the clonotypes, a small share occurred in both CD4 and CD8 compartments.

The material sequenced was PBMCs, taken around 45 days after the first yellow fever vaccination. The chain links TRBV20-1 to TRBJ2-7, with TRBD1 matching 8 bases. This TCR came from a man aged 18 to 35 who received the YFV17D yellow fever vaccine. The CDR3 protein is CFATDPTGAGEQYF. Written as DNA, the CDR3 is TGCTTTGCTACAGACCCGACAGGGGCAGGGGAGCAGTACTTC.